This TCR beta chain was sequenced during a study of T-cell memory formation after mild COVID-19. Study-level results: Cross-reactive memory appears to have joined, as suggested by some responding clones showing up in pre-infection memory. Those CD4+ clones that contracted were mainly in CM and EM (CD8+ ones in EMRA).

This clonotype was found a few times. What it binds is not known. 5'RACE primed from the constant segment yielded TCR alpha and TCR beta cDNA libraries bearing sample barcodes and UMIs. A single record per CDR3 protein comes from TCRdb applying MiXCR to the 5' RACE reads. The table includes under 600,000 distinct CDR3 sequences, about a fifth detected once. Germline CDR1 LNHDA, CDR2 SQIVND (reference sequence). This CDR3 contains 13 residues. Trimming cost V 2 bases and J 5 bases, with 9 bases left between them. The chain employs TRBV19 and TRBJ1-2; the D gene is possibly TRBD1 (5 bases). Sequences were obtained from PBMCs or a T cell subset sorted from them (not recorded which). This receptor was taken from an adult woman who had mild COVID-19 (a few samples of this study predate the infection). Cell type and time point are not known. The CDR3 DNA sequence: TGTGCCAGTAGTATATCCCGACAGTATGGCTACACCTTC. Its protein product is CASSISRQYGYTF.